These 29 T cell receptor beta chains were all obtained from the same sample, sequenced in a study of vaccination and CD4 T cells after COVID-19. Antigens for these TCRs are unknown. Treatment here: approximately 9-day PBMC culture with coronavirus spike peptide pools or control peptides (ViraFEST assay). Sequence data for DNA of cultured CD4+ T cells were generated by the Oncomine TCR Beta short-read assay. TCRdb recomputed calls from the PCR reads with MiXCR, one row per CDR3 protein. The sample includes 15,000 to 20,000 distinct CDR3 sequences, less than 65% seen only once; the top ten take around 13%. The sequenced sample consisted of CD4+ T cells from blood, cultured in vitro. The receptors come from a human donor who had recovered from COVID-19.

The genes are TRBV19 and TRBJ1-5, with 7 bases that match TRBD1. Germline V gene data show CDR1 as LNHDA and CDR2 as SQIVND (reference sequence). The CDR3 is 15 residues long. Unmatched junction bases numbered 7, after V lost 6 bases and J lost 2 bases. CDR3 sequence: CASSTTGDGNQPQHF. The CDR3 DNA follows: TGTGCCAGTAGCACAACAGGGGACGGCAATCAGCCCCAGCATTTT.

This clonotype has more than one count but fewer than ten. The chain combines TRBV19 with TRBJ1-5, with D possibly matching TRBD1 (5 bases). Per germline, CDR1 LNHDA and CDR2 SQIVND (reference sequence). V gave up 5 bases and J gave up 2 bases, with 10 bases separating them. The CDR3 runs to 14 residues. The CDR3 coding sequence is TGTGCCAGTAGTGTCACAGGAGGCAATCAGCCCCAGCATTTT. This codes for CASSVTGGNQPQHF.

V usage is TRBV20-1 and J usage is TRBJ2-5, with 13 bases aligning to TRBD2. After removal of 2 bases from V and 5 bases from J, the junction contained 5 bases not matched to a gene. This CDR3 spans 15 amino acids. Germline assignment: CDR1 DFQATT and CDR2 SNEGSKA (reference sequence). This chain's CDR3 is CSARTGTSGVETQYF. CDR3 nucleotides: TGCAGTGCTAGAACCGGGACTAGCGGGGTCGAGACCCAGTACTTC.

This chain joins TRBV7-9 and TRBJ2-5, with D maybe TRBD1 (5 bases). Germline V gives CDR1 SEHNR, CDR2 FQNEAQ (reference sequence). CDR3 length equals 15 residues. The V end lost 4 bases, the J end lost 4 bases, and 16 bases lay between the germline ends. Written as DNA, the CDR3 is TGTGCCAGCAGCTCAAGGGGATTGGTTGGAGAGACCCAGTACTTC. Translation: CASSSRGLVGETQYF. Looking up the rest from reference TRBV7-9 and TRBJ2-5 gives the full variable domain: DTGVSQNPRHKITKRGQNVTFRCDPISEHNRLYWYRQTLGQGPEFLTYFQNEAQLEKSRLLSDRFSAERPKGSFSTLEIQRTEQGDSAMYLCASSSRGLVGETQYFGPGTRLLVL.

The rearrangement links TRBV7-9 to TRBJ2-3; D not certain. Between the trimmed V and J ends, which lost 1 base and 3 bases, there was a span of 8 bases. This CDR3 region has 14 residues. CDR1 is SEHNR, CDR2 FQNEAQ, per germline (reference sequence). The CDR3 region has the DNA TGTGCCAGCAGCTTAGTCCCGAGGACAGATACGCAGTATTTT. Translating gives CASSLVPRTDTQYF.

This chain links TRBV5-4 with TRBJ2-7, with 15 positions matching TRBD2. The V and J ends lost 4 bases and 5 bases, in that order; junction bases with no gene match: 7. Germline V gene data show CDR1 as SGHNT and CDR2 as YYREEE (reference sequence). The CDR3 is made up of 16 amino acids. CDR3 coding DNA: TGTGCCAGCAGCCTAGGACTAGCGGGAGGGGGGAACGAGCAGTACTTC. Translation gives CASSLGLAGGGNEQYF.

This clonotype has only a few counts. The rearrangement uses TRBV10-2 and TRBJ1-5, with D unresolved. The germline V gene has CDR1 WSHSY and CDR2 SAAADI. This CDR3 has 14 residues. Trimming shortened V by 0 bases and J by 5 bases, and 8 bases separated the two germline ends. The CDR3: CASSESAGDQPQHF. The DNA of the CDR3 is TGCGCCAGCAGTGAGTCGGCCGGAGATCAGCCCCAGCATTTT.

V gene TRBV20-1 combines with J gene TRBJ2-3, with D possibly TRBD1 on 10 matching bases. The CDR3 spans 17 residues. Trimming removed 5 bases from V and 5 bases from J, with 26 bases in between. Germline CDR1 reads DFQATT; CDR2 reads SNEGSKA (reference sequence). The CDR3, as DNA: TGCAGTGCTTCTCGGGACAGGGGACTAGCTCCCATAGATACGCAGTATTTT. It is translated as CSASRDRGLAPIDTQYF.

The chain links TRBV20-1 to TRBJ1-4, with a weak D call TRBD1 (5 bases). The CDR3 contains 17 residues. Germline V gene lookup returns CDR1 DFQATT and CDR2 SNEGSKA (reference sequence). Trimming took 0 bases from V and 0 from J, leaving 14 bases between them. DNA of the CDR3: TGCAGTGCTAGAGATCTAGGGGCCGCCGCAACTAATGAAAAACTGTTTTTT. This sequence encodes CSARDLGAAATNEKLFF.

This clonotype has just a few counts. The V and J genes are TRBV30 and TRBJ1-5; D unclear. This CDR3 comprises 14 residues. Deletions cut 1 base from V and 2 bases from J, with 9 bases between. Germline V gene lookup returns CDR1 GTSNPN and CDR2 SVGIG (reference sequence). DNA for the CDR3: TGTGCCTGGAGTGCCGGGGTTGGCAATCAGCCCCAGCATTTT. Translation: CAWSAGVGNQPQHF.

The chain recombines TRBV18 with TRBJ1-2; a weak D match, TRBD1 (5 bases). The V end lost 0 bases, the J end lost 5 bases, and 10 bases lay between the germline ends. Germline lookup yields CDR1 KGHSH and CDR2 LQKENI. This CDR3 region has 14 residues. CDR3 region: CASSPPGTGYGYTF. For the CDR3, the DNA is TGTGCCAGCTCACCACCCGGGACGGGTTATGGCTACACCTTC.

This sequence joins TRBV7-9 and TRBJ2-2; 7 nucleotides match TRBD1. Germline loops: CDR1 SEHNR, CDR2 FQNEAQ (reference sequence). The CDR3 runs 16 residues. V trimming: 4 bases; J trimming: 0 bases; junction bases outside the gene matches: 5. CDR3 region: CASSSWTGPNTGELFF. For the CDR3, the DNA is TGTGCCAGCAGCTCCTGGACAGGCCCGAACACCGGGGAGCTGTTTTTT.

The gene calls are TRBV11-3 and TRBJ2-7, with D perhaps being TRBD1 or TRBD2 (5 bases each). V gave up 0 bases and J gave up 12 bases, with 21 bases separating them. CDR1 and CDR2 from the germline V gene are SGHNT and YENEEA. The CDR3 loop spans 15 amino acids. CDR3 sequence reads: CASSLEGFGDPAPYF. The DNA of the CDR3 is TGTGCCAGCAGCTTAGAGGGCTTTGGGGACCCCGCCCCGTACTTC.

The table lists this clonotype with a few counts. CDR3 amino acids: CASSLMGPGTEAFF. The DNA for the CDR3 is TGTGCCAGCAGCTTAATGGGGCCGGGGACTGAAGCTTTCTTT. This chain connects TRBV7-2 to TRBJ1-1; D perhaps matches TRBD1 (5 bases). The V gene lost 2 bases and the J gene lost 5 bases, with 12 bases spanning the gap. Germline V gene lookup returns CDR1 SGHTA and CDR2 FQGNSA. The CDR3 consists of 14 residues.

This clonotype was recorded a few times. This CDR3 is CASSEEKNTRETQYF. The CDR3 nucleotides read TGTGCCAGCAGTGAAGAGAAAAACACCAGAGAGACCCAGTACTTC. The chain uses TRBV6-1 and TRBJ2-5, with unresolved D. This CDR3 has 15 amino acids. Germline values: CDR1 MNHNS, CDR2 SASEGT. The germline V and J ends were trimmed by 1 base and 4 bases, with 13 bases remaining between them.

V is TRBV7-9 and J is TRBJ1-2; 9 bases map to TRBD1. Germline V CDR1 and CDR2: SEHNR, FQNEAQ (reference sequence). The CDR3 runs 17 residues. V was pared by 1 base and J by 4 bases, with 10 bases of the junction left unmatched. This CDR3 is CASSLVIGTGSVYGYTF. The CDR3, as DNA: TGTGCCAGCAGCTTAGTTATAGGGACAGGGAGCGTCTATGGCTACACCTTC.

V is TRBV28 and J is TRBJ1-5; D is ambiguous. The CDR3 consists of 15 residues. CDR1 is MDHEN, CDR2 SYDVKM, per germline. Trimming removed 4 bases from V and 6 bases from J, with 16 bases in between. The CDR3 region is CASSSGEGNGQPQHF. The DNA of the CDR3 is TGTGCCAGCAGTTCTGGGGAAGGGAACGGTCAGCCCCAGCATTTT. Filled out from reference TRBV28 and TRBJ1-5, the complete variable domain reads DVKVTQSSRYLVKRTGEKVFLECVQDMDHENMFWYRQDPGLGLRLIYFSYDVKMKEKGDIPEGYSVSREKKERFSLILESASTNQTSMYLCASSSGEGNGQPQHFGDGTRLSIL.

As regards this clonotype: An end of the junction differs from the germline gene, which may be a read error. The rearrangement links TRBV20-1 to TRBJ2-7; the D gene is possibly TRBD2 (6 bases). The CDR3 length is 11 residues. CDR1 DFQATT and CDR2 SNEGSKA come from the germline V gene (reference sequence). The CDR3 spells CSATGGSSRHF. As DNA, the CDR3 is TGCAGTGCTACCGGAGGGTCCTCGAGGCACTTC.

The chain uses TRBV7-2 and TRBJ1-2, with D possibly being TRBD1 (6 bases). CDR3 length equals 16 residues. Trimming left V 1 base short and J 2 bases short, with 14 bases between. Germline loops: CDR1 SGHTA, CDR2 FQGNSA. The CDR3 DNA sequence: TGTGCCAGCAGCTTAGTTAAGACGGGGGCGAACTATGGCTACACCTTC. Translation gives CASSLVKTGANYGYTF.

The V and J genes are TRBV20-1 and TRBJ2-3; D not certain. The CDR3 has 16 residues. V lost 2 bases, J lost 2 bases, and 17 bases lay in between. The germline CDR1 and CDR2 sequences are DFQATT and SNEGSKA (reference sequence). The CDR3 DNA reads TGCAGTGCTAGACCCCGGATTTACGGATTCACAGATACGCAGTATTTT. It specifies CSARPRIYGFTDTQYF.

The gene calls are TRBV15 and TRBJ2-5; D remains ambiguous. CDR1 is LNHNV and CDR2 is YYDKDF in the germline V gene (reference sequence). V was trimmed by 5 bases and J by 7 bases, leaving 8 bases between them. The length of the CDR3 is 11 residues. The CDR3 sequence: CATSLSGTQYF. DNA of the CDR3: TGTGCCACCAGCCTTTCAGGGACCCAGTACTTC.

This clonotype was detected only a few times. The V call is TRBV7-6, the J call TRBJ1-1; TRBD1 matches 11 bases. CDR3 length: 16 residues. Germline CDR1 and CDR2: SGHVS and FNYEAQ. J gave up 5 bases and V 4 bases, and 9 bases lay outside the gene matches. CDR3 amino acids: CASSSGQGARGTEAFF. The CDR3 DNA is TGTGCCAGCAGCTCTGGACAGGGGGCGCGAGGAACTGAAGCTTTCTTT.

About this clonotype itself: A much larger clone differs from this one at a single base, so this may be a read error. The rearrangement links TRBV11-3 to TRBJ1-1, with D unresolved. Germline V gene data show CDR1 as SGHNT and CDR2 as YENEEA. CDR3 length equals 14 residues. This CDR3 reads CANSLVGENTEAFF. CDR3 nucleotides: TGTGCCAACAGCTTAGTGGGAGAGAACACTGAAGCTTTCTTT.

J is TRBJ1-3 and V is TRBV19; D uncertain. Germline lookup yields CDR1 LNHDA and CDR2 SQIVND (reference sequence). This CDR3 has 12 residues. The germline V and J ends were trimmed by 4 bases and 0 bases, with 1 base remaining between them. CDR3 loop: CASSTSGNTIYF. Written as DNA, the CDR3 is TGTGCCAGTAGTACCTCTGGAAACACCATATATTTT.

The J gene is TRBJ2-3, the V gene TRBV20-1; no reliable D call. V was shortened by 7 bases and J by 1 base, with 3 bases between the two germline ends. The germline gives CDR1 DFQATT, CDR2 SNEGSKA (reference sequence). This CDR3 region has 10 residues. DNA of the CDR3: TGCAGTGGTGGCACAGATACGCAGTATTTT. It specifies CSGGTDTQYF.

The rearrangement uses TRBV29-1 and TRBJ1-2; the D gene is possibly TRBD1 (5 bases). V was cut by 4 bases and J by 6 bases, with 18 bases left in between. The length of the CDR3 is 14 residues. Germline lookup yields CDR1 SQVTM and CDR2 ANQGSEA. CDR3 protein: CSVGPRQSINGYTF. For the CDR3, the DNA is TGCAGCGTTGGACCCAGACAGAGTATTAATGGCTACACCTTC.

The chain recombines TRBV6-1 with TRBJ1-1; a possible D gene is TRBD1 (5 bases). The CDR3 runs to 12 residues. The germline CDR1 and CDR2 sequences are MNHNS and SASEGT. V lost 7 bases, J lost 10 bases, and 16 bases lay in between. DNA of the CDR3: TGTGCCAGCACCCCCACGGGGCGAGGAGCTTTCTTT. Translating gives CASTPTGRGAFF.

This clonotype was recorded a few times. The chain has TRBV20-1 and TRBJ1-1, with TRBD1 matching over 8 bases. Germline assignment: CDR1 DFQATT and CDR2 SNEGSKA (reference sequence). This CDR3 comprises 11 residues. V dropped 3 bases and J dropped 10; count of bases not matched to a gene: 4. CDR3 DNA: TGCAGTGCTAGCCGGGACAGGATAGCTTTCTTT. Translating gives CSASRDRIAFF.

Only a few counts were recorded for this clonotype. The J gene is TRBJ2-2, the V gene TRBV12-3 or TRBV12-4; TRBD1 aligns across 9 bases. V shed 6 bases and J 5 bases; nucleotides not matched to a gene: 7. The length of the CDR3 is 15 residues. The CDR3: CASRLGTGPTGELFF. For the CDR3, the DNA is TGTGCCAGCAGACTTGGGACAGGGCCAACCGGGGAGCTGTTTTTT.